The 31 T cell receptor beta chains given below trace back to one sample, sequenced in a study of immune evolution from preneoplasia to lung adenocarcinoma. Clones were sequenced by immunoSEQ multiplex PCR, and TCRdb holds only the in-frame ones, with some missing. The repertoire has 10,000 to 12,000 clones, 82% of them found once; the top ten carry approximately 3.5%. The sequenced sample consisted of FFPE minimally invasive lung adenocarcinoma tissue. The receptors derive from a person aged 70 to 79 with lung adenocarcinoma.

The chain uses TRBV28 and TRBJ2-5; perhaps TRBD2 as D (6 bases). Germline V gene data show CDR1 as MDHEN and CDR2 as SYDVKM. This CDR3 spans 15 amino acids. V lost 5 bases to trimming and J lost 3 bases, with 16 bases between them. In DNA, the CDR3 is TGTGCCAGCAGTGAGCGGGTTTGGTCCAAAGAGACCCAGTACTTC. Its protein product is CASSERVWSKETQYF.

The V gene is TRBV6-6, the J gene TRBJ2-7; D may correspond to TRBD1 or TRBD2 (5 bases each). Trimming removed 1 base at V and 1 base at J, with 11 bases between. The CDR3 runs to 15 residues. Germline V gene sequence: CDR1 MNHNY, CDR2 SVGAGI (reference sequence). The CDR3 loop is CASSYFRDGSYEQYF. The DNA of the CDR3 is TGTGCCAGCAGTTACTTCCGGGACGGATCCTACGAGCAGTACTTC.

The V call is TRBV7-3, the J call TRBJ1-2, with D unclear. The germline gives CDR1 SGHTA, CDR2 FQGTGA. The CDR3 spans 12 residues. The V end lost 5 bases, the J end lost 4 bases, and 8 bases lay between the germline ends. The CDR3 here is CASSQDGYGYTF. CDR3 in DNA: TGTGCCAGCAGCCAAGACGGCTATGGCTACACCTTC.

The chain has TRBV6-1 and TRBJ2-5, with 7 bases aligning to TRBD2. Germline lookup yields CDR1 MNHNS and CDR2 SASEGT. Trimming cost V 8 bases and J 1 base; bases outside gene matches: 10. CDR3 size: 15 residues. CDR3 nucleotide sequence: TGTGCCAGCGGGGGGGAAGTAGCGGGCCAAGAGACCCAGTACTTC. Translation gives CASGGEVAGQETQYF.

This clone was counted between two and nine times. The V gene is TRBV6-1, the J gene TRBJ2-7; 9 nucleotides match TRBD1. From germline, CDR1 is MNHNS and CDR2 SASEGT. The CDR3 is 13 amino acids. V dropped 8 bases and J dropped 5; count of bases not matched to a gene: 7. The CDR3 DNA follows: TGTGCCAGCGGAAAGACAGGGGGACACGAGCAGTACTTC. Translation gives CASGKTGGHEQYF.

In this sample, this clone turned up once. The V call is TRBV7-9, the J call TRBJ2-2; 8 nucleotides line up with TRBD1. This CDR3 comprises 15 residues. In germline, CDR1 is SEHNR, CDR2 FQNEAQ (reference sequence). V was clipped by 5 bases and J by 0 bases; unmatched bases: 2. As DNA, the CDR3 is TGTGCCAGCAGCCCGACAGGGGCGAACACCGGGGAGCTGTTTTTT. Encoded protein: CASSPTGANTGELFF.

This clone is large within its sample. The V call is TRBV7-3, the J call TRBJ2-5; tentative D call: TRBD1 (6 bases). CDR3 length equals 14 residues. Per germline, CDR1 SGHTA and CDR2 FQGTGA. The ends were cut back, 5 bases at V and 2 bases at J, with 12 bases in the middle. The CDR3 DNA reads TGTGCCAGCAGCCATGGGGGCAGTCAAGAGACCCAGTACTTC. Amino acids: CASSHGGSQETQYF.

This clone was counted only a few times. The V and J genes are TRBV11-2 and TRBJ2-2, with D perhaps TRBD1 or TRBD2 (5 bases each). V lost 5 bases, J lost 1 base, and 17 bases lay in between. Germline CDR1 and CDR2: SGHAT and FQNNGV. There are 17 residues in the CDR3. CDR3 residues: CASSQAPGRMNTGELFF. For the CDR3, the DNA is TGTGCCAGCAGCCAAGCTCCGGGACGGATGAACACCGGGGAGCTGTTTTTT.

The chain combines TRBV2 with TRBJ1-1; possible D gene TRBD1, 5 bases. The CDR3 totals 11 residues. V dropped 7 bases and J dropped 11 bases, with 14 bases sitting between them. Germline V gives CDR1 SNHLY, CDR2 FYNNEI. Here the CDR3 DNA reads TGTGCCAGCACCCCCAGCAGGGACGCTTTCTTT. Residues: CASTPSRDAFF.

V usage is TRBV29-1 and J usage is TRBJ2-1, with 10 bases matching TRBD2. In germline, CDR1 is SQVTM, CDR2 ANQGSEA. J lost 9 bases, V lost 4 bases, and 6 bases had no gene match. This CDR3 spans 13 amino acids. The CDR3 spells CSVVLAGVGEQFF. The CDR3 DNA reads TGCAGCGTTGTCCTAGCGGGAGTTGGTGAGCAGTTCTTC.

As DNA, the CDR3 is TGTGCCAGCAGCTCGGGGACTAGCGGAAGAACCTACGAGCAGTACTTC. Its protein product is CASSSGTSGRTYEQYF. The chain couples TRBV11-3 to TRBJ2-7, with 11 bases matching TRBD2. V trimming: 4 bases; J trimming: 2 bases; junction bases outside the gene matches: 7. Germline CDR1 reads SGHNT; CDR2 reads YENEEA. CDR3 length equals 16 residues.

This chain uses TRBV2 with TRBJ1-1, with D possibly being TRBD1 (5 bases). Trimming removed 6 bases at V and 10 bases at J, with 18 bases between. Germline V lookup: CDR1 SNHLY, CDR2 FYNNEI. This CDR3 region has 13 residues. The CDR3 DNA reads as TGTGCCAGCAGGAAAGACAGAGCATTGGGAGCTTTCTTT. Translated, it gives CASRKDRALGAFF.

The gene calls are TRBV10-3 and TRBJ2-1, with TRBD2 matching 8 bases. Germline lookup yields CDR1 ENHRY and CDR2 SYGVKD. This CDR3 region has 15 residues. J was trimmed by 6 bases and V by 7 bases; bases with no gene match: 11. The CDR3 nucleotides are TGTGCCATCACCGCGGGGGAGCGGGAGTCCAATGAGCAGTTCTTC. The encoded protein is CAITAGERESNEQFF.

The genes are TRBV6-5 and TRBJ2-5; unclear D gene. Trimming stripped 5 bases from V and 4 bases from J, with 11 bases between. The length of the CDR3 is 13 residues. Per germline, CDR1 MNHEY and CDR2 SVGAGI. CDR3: CASSPSWVETQYF. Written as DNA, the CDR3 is TGTGCCAGCAGTCCTAGTTGGGTAGAGACCCAGTACTTC.

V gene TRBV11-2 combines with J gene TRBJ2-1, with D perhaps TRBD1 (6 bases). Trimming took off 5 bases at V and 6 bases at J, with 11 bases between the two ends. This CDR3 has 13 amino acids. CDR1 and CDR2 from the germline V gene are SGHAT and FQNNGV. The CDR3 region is CASSQGRFNEQFF. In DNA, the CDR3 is TGTGCCAGCAGCCAGGGGCGCTTCAATGAGCAGTTCTTC.

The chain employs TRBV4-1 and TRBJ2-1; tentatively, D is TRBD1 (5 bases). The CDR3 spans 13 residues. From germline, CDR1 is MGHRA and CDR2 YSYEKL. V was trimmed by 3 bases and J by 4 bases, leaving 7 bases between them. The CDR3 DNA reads TGCGCCAGCAGCCAGCGACAGTACAATGAGCAGTTCTTC. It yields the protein CASSQRQYNEQFF.

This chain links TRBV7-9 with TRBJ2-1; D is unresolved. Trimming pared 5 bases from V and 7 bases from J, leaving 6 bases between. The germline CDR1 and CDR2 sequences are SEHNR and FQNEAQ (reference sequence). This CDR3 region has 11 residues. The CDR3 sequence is CASSPENEQFF. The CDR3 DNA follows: TGTGCCAGCAGCCCAGAGAATGAGCAGTTCTTC.

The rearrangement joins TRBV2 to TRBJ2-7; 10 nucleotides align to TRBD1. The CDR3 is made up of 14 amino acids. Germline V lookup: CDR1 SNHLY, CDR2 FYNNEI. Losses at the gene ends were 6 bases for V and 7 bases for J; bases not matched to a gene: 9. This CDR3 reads CASSQRQGAREQYF. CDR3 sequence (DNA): TGTGCCAGCAGCCAAAGACAGGGGGCTAGGGAGCAGTACTTC.

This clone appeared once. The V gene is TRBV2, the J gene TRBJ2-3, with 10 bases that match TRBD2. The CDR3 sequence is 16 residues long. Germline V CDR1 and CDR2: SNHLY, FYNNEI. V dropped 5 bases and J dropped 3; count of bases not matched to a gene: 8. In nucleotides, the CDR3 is TGTGCCAGCAGTCGACTCCTAGCGGGAGATACAGATACGCAGTATTTT. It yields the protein CASSRLLAGDTDTQYF.

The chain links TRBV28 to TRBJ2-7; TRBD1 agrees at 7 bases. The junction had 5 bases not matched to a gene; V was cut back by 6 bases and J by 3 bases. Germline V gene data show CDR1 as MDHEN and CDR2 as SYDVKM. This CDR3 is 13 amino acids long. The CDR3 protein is CASSLGQSYEQYF. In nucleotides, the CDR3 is TGTGCCAGCAGCCTGGGACAGAGCTACGAGCAGTACTTC.

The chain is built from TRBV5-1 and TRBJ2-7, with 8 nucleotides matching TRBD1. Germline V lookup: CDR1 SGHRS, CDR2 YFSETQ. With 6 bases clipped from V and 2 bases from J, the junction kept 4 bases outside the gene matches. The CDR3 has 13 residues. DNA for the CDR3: TGCGCCAGCACAGGACAGGGACCCTACGAGCAGTACTTC. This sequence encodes CASTGQGPYEQYF. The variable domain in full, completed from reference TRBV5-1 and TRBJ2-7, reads KAGVTQTPRYLIKTRGQQVTLSCSPISGHRSVSWYQQTPGQGLQFLFEYFSETQRNKGNFPGRFSGRQFSNSRSEMNVSTLELGDSALYLCASTGQGPYEQYFGPGTRLTVT.

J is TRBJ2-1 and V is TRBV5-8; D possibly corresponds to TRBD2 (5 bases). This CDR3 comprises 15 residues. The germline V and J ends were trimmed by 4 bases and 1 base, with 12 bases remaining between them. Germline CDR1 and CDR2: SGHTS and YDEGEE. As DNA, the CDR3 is TGTGCCAGCAGCCCTGCTAGCTTATCCTACAATGAGCAGTTCTTC. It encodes CASSPASLSYNEQFF.

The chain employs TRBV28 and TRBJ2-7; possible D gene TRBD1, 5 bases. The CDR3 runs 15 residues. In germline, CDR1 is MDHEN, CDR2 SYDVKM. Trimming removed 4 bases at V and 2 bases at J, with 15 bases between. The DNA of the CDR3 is TGTGCCAGCAGTTACAGGACGGATGGTACCTACGAGCAGTACTTC. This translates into CASSYRTDGTYEQYF. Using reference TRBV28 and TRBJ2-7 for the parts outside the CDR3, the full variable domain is DVKVTQSSRYLVKRTGEKVFLECVQDMDHENMFWYRQDPGLGLRLIYFSYDVKMKEKGDIPEGYSVSREKKERFSLILESASTNQTSMYLCASSYRTDGTYEQYFGPGTRLTVT.

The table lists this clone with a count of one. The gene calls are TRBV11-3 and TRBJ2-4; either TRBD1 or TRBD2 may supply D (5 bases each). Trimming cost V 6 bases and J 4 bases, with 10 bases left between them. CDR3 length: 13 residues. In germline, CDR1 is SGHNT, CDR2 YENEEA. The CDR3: CASRLGEKNIQYF. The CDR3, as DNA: TGTGCCAGCAGATTGGGGGAGAAAAACATTCAGTACTTC.

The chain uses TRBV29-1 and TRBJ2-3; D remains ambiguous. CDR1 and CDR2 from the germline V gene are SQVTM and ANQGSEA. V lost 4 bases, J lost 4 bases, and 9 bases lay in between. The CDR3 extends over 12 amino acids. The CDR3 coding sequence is TGCAGCGTTGTGGGTACCGCAGATACGCAGTATTTT. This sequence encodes CSVVGTADTQYF.

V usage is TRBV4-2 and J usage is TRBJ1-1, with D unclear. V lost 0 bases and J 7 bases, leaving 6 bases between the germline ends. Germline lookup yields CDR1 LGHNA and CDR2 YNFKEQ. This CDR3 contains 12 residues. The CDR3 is CASSQDQYEAFF. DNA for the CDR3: TGTGCCAGCAGCCAAGATCAGTATGAAGCTTTCTTT.

The CDR3 protein is CASSWTGGNQPQHF. The CDR3 coding sequence is TGTGCCAGCAGTTGGACAGGGGGCAATCAGCCCCAGCATTTT. This sequence joins TRBV6-5 and TRBJ1-5; TRBD1 matches 9 bases. Trimming cost V 4 bases and J 2 bases; bases outside gene matches: 0. Germline V gene lookup returns CDR1 MNHEY and CDR2 SVGAGI. CDR3 length: 14 residues.

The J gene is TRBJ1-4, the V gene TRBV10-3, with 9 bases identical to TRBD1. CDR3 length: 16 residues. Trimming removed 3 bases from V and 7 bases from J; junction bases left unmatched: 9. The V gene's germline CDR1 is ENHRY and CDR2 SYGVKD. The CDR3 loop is CAISDSWGQGGEKLFF. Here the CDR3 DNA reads TGTGCCATCAGTGACAGTTGGGGACAGGGTGGTGAAAAACTGTTTTTT.

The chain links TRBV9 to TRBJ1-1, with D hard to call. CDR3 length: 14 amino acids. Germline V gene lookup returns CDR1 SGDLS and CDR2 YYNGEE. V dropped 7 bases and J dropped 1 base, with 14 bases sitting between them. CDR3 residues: CASSPNSGNTEAFF. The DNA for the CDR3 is TGTGCCAGCTCACCCAATTCCGGGAACACTGAAGCTTTCTTT.

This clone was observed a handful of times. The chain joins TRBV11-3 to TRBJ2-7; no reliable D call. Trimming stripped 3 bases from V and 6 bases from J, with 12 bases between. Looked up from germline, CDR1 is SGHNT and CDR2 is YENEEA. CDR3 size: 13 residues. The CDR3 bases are TGTGCCAGCAGCTTTAATACAGCAAGCGAGCAGTACTTC. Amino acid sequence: CASSFNTASEQYF.

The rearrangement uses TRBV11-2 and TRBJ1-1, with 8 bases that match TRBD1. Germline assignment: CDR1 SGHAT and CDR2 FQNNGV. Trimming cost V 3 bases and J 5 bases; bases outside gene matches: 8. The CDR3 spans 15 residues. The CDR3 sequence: CASSLNPGGGTEAFF. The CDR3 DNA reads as TGTGCCAGCAGCTTGAATCCAGGGGGCGGGACTGAAGCTTTCTTT.